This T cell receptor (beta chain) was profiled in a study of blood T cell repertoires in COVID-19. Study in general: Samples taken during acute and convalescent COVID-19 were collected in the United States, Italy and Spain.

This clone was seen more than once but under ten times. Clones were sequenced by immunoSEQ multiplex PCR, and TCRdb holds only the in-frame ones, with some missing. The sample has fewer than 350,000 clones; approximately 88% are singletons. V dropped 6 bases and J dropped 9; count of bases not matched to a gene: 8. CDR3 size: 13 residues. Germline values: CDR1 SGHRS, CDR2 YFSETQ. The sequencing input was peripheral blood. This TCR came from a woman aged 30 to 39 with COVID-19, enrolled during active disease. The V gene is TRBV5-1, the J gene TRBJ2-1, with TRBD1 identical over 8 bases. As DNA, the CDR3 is TGCGCCAGCACAGGTCAGGGGGCGGTTGAGCAGTTCTTC. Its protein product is CASTGQGAVEQFF.